Listed below are T cell receptor beta chains from one sample, sequenced in a study of blood T cell repertoires in COVID-19. The assay was immunoSEQ multiplex PCR, and TCRdb's table has in-frame clones only and misses some. The sample includes some 200,000 clones, 76% of them seen just once. Sequencing was done on a sample of peripheral blood. The origin of the receptors is a woman between 50 and 59 years old with active or convalescent COVID-19. Each CDR3 is given with its conserved first and last residue. The D gene is left open where the match is weak. The size entry is marked missing in some rows and otherwise reads once, few, many or a size class.

V	size	J	length	D	DNA	CDR3
TRBV2	NA	TRBJ2-3	16	TRBD2	TGTGCCAGCAGCCGCCCTAGCGGGGGGGCCTCAGATACGCAGTATTTT	CASSRPSGGASDTQYF
TRBV4-3	NA	TRBJ2-2	18	TRBD2	TGCGCCAGCAGCCAAGCTGGAACCGGGGGGGGGACCACCGGGGAGCTGTTTTTT	CASSQAGTGGGTTGELFF
TRBV29-1	NA	TRBJ2-5	12	NA	TGCAGCGTAGGACAGACCTGGGAGACCCAGTACTTC	CSVGQTWETQYF
TRBV7-2	NA	TRBJ1-4	14	TRBD1	TGTGCCAGCAGCCCCGGGACAGGGGAAAGGGAACTGTTTTTT	CASSPGTGERELFF
TRBV2	NA	TRBJ2-3	19	TRBD2	TGTGCCAGCAGTTCCTCGGAGACTAGCGGGGGATCTAGCACAGATACGCAGTATTTT	CASSSSETSGGSSTDTQYF
TRBV6-5	NA	TRBJ1-5	12	NA	TGTGCCAGCGGATTTGGGCATCAGCCCCAGCATTTT	CASGFGHQPQHF
TRBV5-1	NA	TRBJ1-3	15	TRBD1	TGCGCCAGCAGCAATACAGGGGGCGGAGGAAACACCATATATTTT	CASSNTGGGGNTIYF
TRBV4-2	NA	TRBJ1-2	15	NA	TGTGCCAGCAGCCAAGAGGGGCAGGGATTCGGGGGCTACACCTTC	CASSQEGQGFGGYTF
TRBV7-2	NA	TRBJ2-7	15	NA	TGTGCCAGCGGATCTTTGACAGGTGCCCTCGACGAGCAGTACTTC	CASGSLTGALDEQYF
TRBV7-2	few	TRBJ2-1	13	NA	TGTGCCAGCAGCTTAGATAGTACCCATGAGCAGTTCTTC	CASSLDSTHEQFF
TRBV5-1	NA	TRBJ2-3	15	TRBD2	TGCGCCAGCAGCTCACGCGGGAGTGGGACAGATACGCAGTATTTT	CASSSRGSGTDTQYF
TRBV4-2	NA	TRBJ2-1	21	TRBD2	TGTGCCAGCAGCCAAGATAGGCCTAGCGGGGGGCGATCGGCTCCCTACAATGAGCAGTTCTTC	CASSQDRPSGGRSAPYNEQFF
TRBV19	NA	TRBJ2-1	14	TRBD2	TGTGCCACCATAAGCGGGGGGAGTTACAATGAGCAGTTCTTC	CATISGGSYNEQFF
TRBV6-5	NA	TRBJ2-3	15	NA	TGTGCCAGCATAGGGCGGGGGCCCCCCCTAGATACGCAGTATTTT	CASIGRGPPLDTQYF
TRBV4-2	NA	TRBJ2-1	13	TRBD1	TGTGCCAGCAGCCAAGAGGACAGGAATGAGCAGTTCTTC	CASSQEDRNEQFF
TRBV12-3/TRBV12-4	once	TRBJ1-3	13	TRBD1	TGTGCCAGCAGGGCCCAGGGGGCAAACACCATATATTTT	CASRAQGANTIYF
TRBV19	NA	TRBJ2-3	14	TRBD2	TGTGCCAGTAGTAAGGTAGCGGGAGCAGATACGCAGTATTTT	CASSKVAGADTQYF
TRBV7-8	NA	TRBJ1-5	14	NA	TGTGCCAGCAGCTTAGGGACAGTCAATCAGCCCCAGCATTTT	CASSLGTVNQPQHF
TRBV5-4	NA	TRBJ2-1	12	NA	TGTGCCAGCAGCTTGGCAGCGGGTGAGCAGTTCTTC	CASSLAAGEQFF
TRBV19	NA	TRBJ2-2	17	TRBD1	TGTGCCAGTAGTAGCGGTGTCAGGGGGCAATGGACCGGGGAGCTGTTTTTT	CASSSGVRGQWTGELFF
TRBV7-9	NA	TRBJ2-1	11	NA	TGTGCCAGAGGGGCATACAATGAGCAGTTCTTC	CARGAYNEQFF
TRBV4-3	once	TRBJ2-5	15	NA	TGCGCCAGCAGCCCTACCGGGGGGCCGGGAGAGACCCAGTACTTC	CASSPTGGPGETQYF
TRBV7-8	NA	TRBJ2-7	15	NA	TGTGCCAGCAGCCCCTCCCGGGTCCCCGCAGCGGAGCAGTACTTC	CASSPSRVPAAEQYF
TRBV7-8	NA	TRBJ1-2	12	NA	TGTGCCAGCAGCTTAGCAGGGAGTGGCTACACCTTC	CASSLAGSGYTF
TRBV15	NA	TRBJ1-3	16	NA	TGTGCCACCAGCAGAGAAAGAGGAAACTCTGGAAACACCATATATTTT	CATSRERGNSGNTIYF
TRBV9	once	TRBJ2-3	16	TRBD2	TGTGCCAGCAGCCCTCGTTTGCGGGGGGGCACAGATACGCAGTATTTT	CASSPRLRGGTDTQYF
TRBV3-1/TRBV3-2	NA	TRBJ1-4	17	NA	TGTGCCAGCAGCCATACCCCGCCGGGGGGCTCTAATGAAAAACTGTTTTTT	CASSHTPPGGSNEKLFF
TRBV7-8	NA	TRBJ1-4	14	TRBD1	TGTGCCAGCAGCCGGACAGGGGCTAATGAAAAACTGTTTTTT	CASSRTGANEKLFF
TRBV28	NA	TRBJ2-5	15	TRBD2	TGTGCCAGCAATACTCCGACTAGCGGGGGAGAGACCCAGTACTTC	CASNTPTSGGETQYF
TRBV7-3	NA	TRBJ2-1	13	NA	TGTGCCAGCAGCTTACGAATAAGCGATGAGCAGTTCTTC	CASSLRISDEQFF
TRBV6-5	once	TRBJ2-5	16	TRBD1	TGTGCCAGCAGTTACGCTGGGACAGGGGTTGAAGAGACCCAGTACTTC	CASSYAGTGVEETQYF
TRBV14	NA	TRBJ2-7	16	TRBD2	TGTGCCAGCAGCCAAGGACTAGCGGGAGCAACCTACGAGCAGTACTTC	CASSQGLAGATYEQYF
TRBV6-2/TRBV6-3	few	TRBJ1-6	14	NA	TGTGCCAGCAGTCCCCCCCGGGGGTCTTCACCCCTCCACTTT	CASSPPRGSSPLHF
TRBV6-2/TRBV6-3	NA	TRBJ2-1	14	NA	TGTGCCAGCAGTTACTCCTTGCTCCGGAATGAGCAGTTCTTC	CASSYSLLRNEQFF
TRBV27	once	TRBJ2-1	14	TRBD2	TGTGCCAGCCAGGGACTAGCGGGAGGGCGTGAGCAGTTCTTC	CASQGLAGGREQFF
TRBV18	NA	TRBJ2-1	16	TRBD2	TGTGCCAGCTCACCAGCCGGGACTAGCTCCTACAATGAGCAGTTCTTC	CASSPAGTSSYNEQFF
TRBV19	many	TRBJ2-5	14	NA	TGTGCCAGTAGTGTCCGGACAGATCGAGAGACCCAGTACTTC	CASSVRTDRETQYF
TRBV21-1	NA	TRBJ2-4	22	NA	TGTGCCAGCAGCAAAGGTCGATCTTGCAGGGGCCCGGCTTCCCTAGCCAAAAACATTCAGTACTTC	CASSKGRSCRGPASLAKNIQYF
TRBV3-1/TRBV3-2	NA	TRBJ2-5	15	NA	TGTGCCAGCAGCCAAGTCCGGGTCTCGGGGGAGACCCAGTACTTC	CASSQVRVSGETQYF
TRBV11-2	NA	TRBJ2-7	14	NA	TGTGCCAGCAGCTTAGCAGACAATACCTACGAGCAGTACTTC	CASSLADNTYEQYF
TRBV6-2/TRBV6-3	NA	TRBJ1-5	15	NA	TGTGCCAGCAGTTACGGAGGCTTCTACAATCAGCCCCAGCATTTT	CASSYGGFYNQPQHF
TRBV19	few	TRBJ1-1	14	TRBD1	TGTGCCAGTAGCCCTAACAGGGGCAGGGATCAAGCTTTCTTT	CASSPNRGRDQAFF
TRBV7-2	NA	TRBJ1-1	13	NA	TGTGCCAGCAGCTTAGCGGTCCAGACTGAAGCTTTCTTT	CASSLAVQTEAFF
TRBV5-1	few	TRBJ2-3	14	NA	TGCGCCAGCAGCTTGGAGCGGAAGACAGATACGCAGTATTTT	CASSLERKTDTQYF
TRBV30	NA	TRBJ1-6	17	TRBD1	TGTGCCTGGAGCGCCGGGACAGGCGGCGCATATAATTCACCCCTCCACTTT	CAWSAGTGGAYNSPLHF
TRBV3-1/TRBV3-2	NA	TRBJ1-6	16	NA	TGTGCCAGCAGCCAACCGAGGGGGACCTATAATTCACCCCTCCACTTT	CASSQPRGTYNSPLHF
TRBV27	NA	TRBJ2-3	15	NA	TGTGCCAGCAGTTTCCGGTCCGTGAGAGGAGATACGCAGTATTTT	CASSFRSVRGDTQYF
TRBV4-3	NA	TRBJ2-1	16	NA	TGCGCCAGCAGCCAAGACGGTGGAGGCATTTACAATGAGCAGTTCTTC	CASSQDGGGIYNEQFF
TRBV19	once	TRBJ1-1	15	NA	TGTGCCAGTAGTAATAATGTACATGCGAACACTGAAGCTTTCTTT	CASSNNVHANTEAFF
TRBV11-2	NA	TRBJ2-1	15	TRBD1	TGTGCCAGCAGCTTAGATGGACAGGGGATTAGTGAGCAGTTCTTC	CASSLDGQGISEQFF
TRBV7-9	NA	TRBJ1-2	11	NA	TGTGCCAGCAGCTTATCCATGGGCTACACCTTC	CASSLSMGYTF
TRBV27	NA	TRBJ1-1	11	TRBD1	TGTGCCAGCACCCAGGGGGGAGAAGCTTTCTTT	CASTQGGEAFF
TRBV9	NA	TRBJ2-3	15	TRBD1	TGTGCCAGCAGCGTAGGGGCAGGGGGCGCGGATACGCAGTATTTT	CASSVGAGGADTQYF
TRBV7-9	many	TRBJ1-4	14	NA	TGTGCCAGCAGCTATCCTGCAACTAATGAAAAACTGTTTTTT	CASSYPATNEKLFF